The 17 T cell receptor beta chains reported below all come from one sample, sequenced in a study of T cells in Graves' hyperthyroidism and ophthalmopathy. Amplified TCR beta CDR3 regions derived from RNA transcripts. HTBI primers were used for first-round RT-PCR of the TCR CDR3. Each CDR3 protein gets one entry after TCRdb re-called the multiplex PCR reads with MiXCR. The sample lists hundreds of thousands of distinct CDR3 sequences; approximately 42% were seen once. The sequencing sample was made of peripheral blood or thyroid tissue (not recorded which). The receptor set was obtained from an adult man with Graves' disease, either hyperthyroidism or ophthalmopathy (not recorded which).

The chain employs TRBV2 and TRBJ1-1; D ambiguous. This CDR3 has 15 amino acids. Germline V CDR1 and CDR2: SNHLY, FYNNEI. The V and J ends lost 1 base and 0 bases respectively, with 9 bases between them. The CDR3 DNA reads as TGTGCCAGCAGTGAAGTCGTCAACATGAACACTGAAGCTTTCTTT. Its protein product is CASSEVVNMNTEAFF.

This clonotype has a count of ten or more. This chain connects TRBV12-3 or TRBV12-4 to TRBJ1-6; D not certain. There are 13 residues in the CDR3. V was clipped by 6 bases and J by 8 bases, with 11 bases between them. DNA for the CDR3: TGTGCCAGCAGCGCCCGGCTGGATTCACCCCTCCACTTT. Its translation is CASSARLDSPLHF.

On this clonotype: A much larger clone lies a single base off, so this may be a read error. The rearrangement links TRBV15 to TRBJ1-1, with D possibly matching TRBD1 (5 bases). This CDR3 has 15 amino acids. In germline, CDR1 is LNHNV, CDR2 YYDKDF (reference sequence). The CDR3 sequence: CATSRDRQMNTEALF. The CDR3 DNA sequence: TGTGCCACCAGCAGAGATCGACAGATGAACACTGAAGCTCTCTTT. The full variable domain, rest sourced from reference TRBV15 and TRBJ1-1, is DAMVIQNPRYQVTQFGKPVTLSCSQTLNHNVMYWYQQKSSQAPKLLFHYYDKDFNNEADTPDNFQSRRPNTSFCFLDIRSPGLGDTAMYLCATSRDRQMNTEALFGQGTRLTVV.

This chain uses TRBV28 with TRBJ1-1; the match to TRBD1 covers 8 bases. The CDR3 runs 12 residues. Germline lookup yields CDR1 MDHEN and CDR2 SYDVKM. V trimming: 11 bases; J trimming: 10 bases; junction bases outside the gene matches: 12. CDR3 in amino acids: CASHTGGTRAFF. The DNA of the CDR3 is TGTGCCTCCCATACAGGGGGGACAAGAGCTTTCTTT.

The rearrangement joins TRBV2 to TRBJ2-2, with D unclear. Per the germline V gene, CDR1 is SNHLY and CDR2 is FYNNEI. CDR3 length equals 13 residues. Trimming left V 2 bases short and J 4 bases short, with 5 bases between. The CDR3 sequence: CASSEQPTGELFF. For the CDR3, the DNA is TGTGCCAGCAGTGAACAGCCCACCGGGGAGCTGTTTTTT.

To note about this clonotype: One end of the junction is discordant with germline, which a read error may explain. The chain combines TRBV2 with TRBJ2-7; the match to TRBD1 covers 11 bases. The CDR3 is 17 residues long. The germline V gene encodes CDR1 SNHLY and CDR2 FYNNEI. The DNA for the CDR3 is TGTGCCAGTAGTGAAGCAGGGCGGGACAGGGGGTTCAACGAGCAGTACTTC. It specifies CASSEAGRDRGFNEQYF.

The V and J genes are TRBV7-6 and TRBJ1-6; tentative D call: TRBD1 (6 bases). This CDR3 is 16 amino acids long. Germline-derived CDR1 and CDR2 are SGHVS and FNYEAQ. Trimming cost V 5 bases and J 11 bases, with 22 bases left between them. The CDR3: CASSPYSGQPPAPLHF. The CDR3 DNA reads TGTGCCAGCAGCCCCTACTCCGGACAGCCTCCCGCACCCCTCCACTTT.

This rearrangement joins TRBV12-3 or TRBV12-4 to TRBJ1-6; D gene ambiguous. V was trimmed by 1 base and J by 8 bases, leaving 9 bases between them. This CDR3 has 14 amino acids. The CDR3 reads CASSLVWTDSPLHF. The CDR3, as DNA: TGTGCCAGCAGTTTAGTGTGGACCGATTCACCCCTCCACTTT.

This clonotype appeared once. This may be a read error: a much more frequent sequence differs by one nucleotide. The DNA is omitted, as the CDR3 cannot be located on it reliably, and the CDR3 follows TCRdb's listing. The rearrangement links TRBV2 to TRBJ1-3; the DNA was not used to check the table's D call, TRBD1. A total of 14 residues make up the CDR3, ends included. Germline V gene lookup returns CDR1 SNHLY and CDR2 FYNNEI. CDR3 amino acids: CASSEVGVGNTVYF.

V usage is TRBV10-3 and J usage is TRBJ1-4, with 11 nucleotides matching TRBD1. With V trimmed by 6 bases and J by 17 bases, 14 bases remained unmatched. Per germline, CDR1 ENHRY and CDR2 SYGVKD. The CDR3 is 14 amino acids. This chain's CDR3 is CAIRDGTGGKRSFF. In nucleotides, the CDR3 is TGTGCCATCAGGGACGGGACAGGGGGGAAAAGAAGCTTTTTT.

The genes are TRBV20-1 and TRBJ2-5, with 10 bases identical to TRBD2. Germline V gives CDR1 DFQATT, CDR2 SNEGSKA (reference sequence). The CDR3 loop spans 16 amino acids. J was trimmed by 5 bases and V by 6 bases; bases with no gene match: 15. CDR3 coding DNA: TGCAGTGCCAATGCCGGGACTAGCGCAGGAGGGGAGACCCAGTACTTC. This encodes CSANAGTSAGGETQYF.

V is TRBV29-1 and J is TRBJ1-2; no firm D call. The V and J ends lost 1 base and 7 bases respectively, with 7 bases between them. Germline values: CDR1 SQVTM, CDR2 ANQGSEA. The CDR3 is 11 residues long. CDR3 in DNA: TGCAGCGTTGAAGGCAGTGGTGGCTACACCTTC. It encodes CSVEGSGGYTF. The full variable domain, in which reference TRBV29-1 and TRBJ1-2 provide the parts outside the CDR3, is SAVISQKPSRDICQRGTSLTIQCQVDSQVTMMFWYRQQPGQSLTLIATANQGSEATYESGFVIDKFPISRPNLTFSTLTVSNMSPEDSSIYLCSVEGSGGYTFGSGTRLTVV.

The sample holds many counts of this clonotype. The chain links TRBV29-1 to TRBJ2-7, with 8 bases aligning to TRBD1. The trim removed 6 bases at V and 3 bases at J, leaving 7 bases unmatched. This CDR3 has 13 amino acids. Germline assignment: CDR1 SQVTM and CDR2 ANQGSEA. The CDR3 is CSVTGQGGYEQYF. The CDR3 bases are TGCAGCGTCACCGGACAGGGAGGCTACGAGCAGTACTTC.

This clonotype was seen repeatedly, ten times or more. The chain has TRBV7-9 and TRBJ2-7; 9 bases match TRBD1. The junction had 7 bases not matched to a gene; V was cut back by 5 bases and J by 2 bases. The CDR3 consists of 15 residues. Germline assignment: CDR1 SEHNR and CDR2 FQNEAQ (reference sequence). Here the CDR3 reads CASSPSGTGPYEQYF. CDR3 nucleotide sequence: TGTGCCAGCAGCCCGTCCGGGACAGGGCCCTACGAGCAGTACTTC.

This chain links TRBV19 with TRBJ2-6; maybe TRBD2 (7 bases). Germline CDR1 reads LNHDA; CDR2 reads SQIVND (reference sequence). V was pared by 7 bases and J by 4 bases, with 17 bases between. This CDR3 is 16 amino acids long. The CDR3 loop is CASTPREGTGANVLTF. CDR3 coding DNA: TGTGCCAGTACCCCTAGGGAGGGGACAGGGGCCAACGTCCTGACTTTC.

The rearrangement links TRBV5-6 to TRBJ1-4; possible D gene TRBD1, 5 bases. The CDR3 contains 15 residues. V was trimmed by 0 bases and J by 6 bases, leaving 12 bases between them. Germline-derived CDR1 and CDR2 are SGHDT and YYEEEE. The CDR3: CASSLGASRDEKLFF. CDR3 DNA sequence: TGTGCCAGCAGCTTGGGGGCGTCCAGGGATGAAAAACTGTTTTTT.

The chain joins TRBV12-3 or TRBV12-4 to TRBJ2-2, with a tentative D call TRBD1 (6 bases). Deletions cut 5 bases from V and 4 bases from J, with 14 bases between. The CDR3 spans 15 residues. The CDR3 region is CASSPLTGLTGELFF. The CDR3 DNA is TGTGCCAGCAGTCCACTAACAGGGCTCACCGGGGAGCTGTTTTTT.